The sequence of this TCR beta chain was determined in a study of shared clonotypes between healthy human individuals. Study conclusions and caveats: Investigators collected only blood, and repertoires in tissues likely differ.

The CDR3 spans 15 residues. Per germline, CDR1 SGHTA and CDR2 FQGNSA. In the case of this clone: Its antigen is not known. One end of the junction varies from germline; a read error may be responsible.

Here immunoSEQ multiplex PCR was the method, and the copy in TCRdb shows in-frame clones only, minus some. The sample has around 1.6 million clones, roughly 98% seen once. The specimen sequenced was naive CD4+ T cells sorted from blood. Specified subset: CD45RA+ positively selected. This receptor was taken from a man between 25 and 39 years old in good health. The rearrangement joins TRBV7-2 to TRBJ1-5; D gene uncertain. CDR3 DNA: TGTGCCAGCAACTTATTACCGTATAGCAATCAGCCCCAGCATTTT. This translates into CASNLLPYSNQPQHF.